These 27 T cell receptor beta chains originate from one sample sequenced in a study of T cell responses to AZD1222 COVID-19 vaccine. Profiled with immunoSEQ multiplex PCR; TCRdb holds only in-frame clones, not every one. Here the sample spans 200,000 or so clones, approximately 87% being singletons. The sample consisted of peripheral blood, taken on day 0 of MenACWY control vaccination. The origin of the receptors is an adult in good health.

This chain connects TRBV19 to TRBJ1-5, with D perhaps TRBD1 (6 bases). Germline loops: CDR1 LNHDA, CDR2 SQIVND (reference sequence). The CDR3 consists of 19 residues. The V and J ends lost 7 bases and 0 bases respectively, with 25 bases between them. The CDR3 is CASMGAGDSGTISNQPQHF. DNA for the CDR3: TGTGCCAGTATGGGAGCGGGGGACTCCGGGACAATTAGCAATCAGCCCCAGCATTTT.

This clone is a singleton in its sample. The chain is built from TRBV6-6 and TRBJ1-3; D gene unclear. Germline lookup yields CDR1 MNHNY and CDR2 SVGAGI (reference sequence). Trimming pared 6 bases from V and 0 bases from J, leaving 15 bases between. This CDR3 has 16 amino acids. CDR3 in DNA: TGTGCCAGCAGACCTACCGACGGTCTCTCTGGAAACACCATATATTTT. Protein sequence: CASRPTDGLSGNTIYF.

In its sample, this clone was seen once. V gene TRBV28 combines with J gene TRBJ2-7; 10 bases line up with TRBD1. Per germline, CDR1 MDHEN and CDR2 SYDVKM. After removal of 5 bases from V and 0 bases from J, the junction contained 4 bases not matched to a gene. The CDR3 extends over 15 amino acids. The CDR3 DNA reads TGTGCCAGCAGTACCGGGACAGGGGCCTCCTACGAGCAGTACTTC. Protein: CASSTGTGASYEQYF.

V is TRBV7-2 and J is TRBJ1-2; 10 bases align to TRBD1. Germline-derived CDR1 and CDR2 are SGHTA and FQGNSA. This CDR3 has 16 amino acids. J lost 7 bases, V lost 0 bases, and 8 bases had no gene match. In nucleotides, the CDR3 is TGTGCCAGCAGCTTAGCGCTAGGGACAGGGGTGGGTGGCTACACCTTC. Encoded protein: CASSLALGTGVGGYTF. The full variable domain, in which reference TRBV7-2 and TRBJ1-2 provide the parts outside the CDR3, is GAGVSQSPSNKVTEKGKDVELRCDPISGHTALYWYRQSLGQGLEFLIYFQGNSAPDKSGLPSDRFSAERTGGSVSTLTIQRTQQEDSAVYLCASSLALGTGVGGYTFGSGTRLTVV.

CDR3 sequence (DNA): TGTGCCAGCAGTTCAGGGGGCGGTGGGCAGCCCCAGCATTTT. Protein sequence: CASSSGGGGQPQHF. V gene TRBV6-5 combines with J gene TRBJ1-5; 8 bases agree with TRBD1. The CDR3 is 14 residues long. V dropped 4 bases and J dropped 7; count of bases not matched to a gene: 6. Germline V gene lookup returns CDR1 MNHEY and CDR2 SVGAGI.

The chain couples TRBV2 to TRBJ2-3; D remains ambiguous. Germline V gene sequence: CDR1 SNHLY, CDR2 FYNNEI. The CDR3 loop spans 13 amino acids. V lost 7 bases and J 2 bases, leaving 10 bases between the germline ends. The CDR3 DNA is TGTGCCAGCATCCCTACCCACACAGATACGCAGTATTTT. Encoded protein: CASIPTHTDTQYF.

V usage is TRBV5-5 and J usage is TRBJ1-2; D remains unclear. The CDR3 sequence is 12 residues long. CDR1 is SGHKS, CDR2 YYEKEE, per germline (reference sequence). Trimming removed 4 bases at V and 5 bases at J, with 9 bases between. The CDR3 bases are TGTGCCAGCAGCCCGAGAGGGTATGGCTACACCTTC. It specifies CASSPRGYGYTF. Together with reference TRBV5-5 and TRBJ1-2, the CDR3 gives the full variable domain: DAGVTQSPTHLIKTRGQQVTLRCSPISGHKSVSWYQQVLGQGPQFIFQYYEKEERGRGNFPDRFSARQFPNYSSELNVNALLLGDSALYLCASSPRGYGYTFGSGTRLTVV.

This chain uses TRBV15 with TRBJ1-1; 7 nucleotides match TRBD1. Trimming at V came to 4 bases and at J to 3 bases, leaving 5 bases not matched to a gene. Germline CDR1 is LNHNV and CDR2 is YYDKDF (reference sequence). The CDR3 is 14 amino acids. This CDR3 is CATSNRQGHTEAFF. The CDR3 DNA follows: TGTGCCACCAGCAACCGACAGGGTCACACTGAAGCTTTCTTT.

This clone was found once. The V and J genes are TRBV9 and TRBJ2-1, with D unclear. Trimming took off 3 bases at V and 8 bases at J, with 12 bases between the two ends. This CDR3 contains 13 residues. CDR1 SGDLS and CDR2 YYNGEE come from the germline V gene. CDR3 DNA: TGTGCCAGCAGCGCCGAGCCGGGTGATGAGCAGTTCTTC. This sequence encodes CASSAEPGDEQFF. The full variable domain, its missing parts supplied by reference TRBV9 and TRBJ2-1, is DSGVTQTPKHLITATGQRVTLRCSPRSGDLSVYWYQQSLDQGLQFLIQYYNGEERAKGNILERFSAQQFPDLHSELNLSSLELGDSALYFCASSAEPGDEQFFGPGTRLTVL.

Here the CDR3 DNA reads TGTGCCAGTATGGCTAGCGGGGGATGGCCTGAGCAGTTCTTC. Translating it yields CASMASGGWPEQFF. The chain employs TRBV19 and TRBJ2-1, with TRBD2 matching 10 bases. Germline V gene data show CDR1 as LNHDA and CDR2 as SQIVND (reference sequence). The CDR3 consists of 14 residues. V was clipped by 7 bases and J by 9 bases; unmatched bases: 9.

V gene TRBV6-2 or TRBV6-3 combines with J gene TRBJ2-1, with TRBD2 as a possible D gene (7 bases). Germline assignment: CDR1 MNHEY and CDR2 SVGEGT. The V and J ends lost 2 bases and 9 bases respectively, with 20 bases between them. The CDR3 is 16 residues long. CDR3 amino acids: CASSYGLGGGPGEQFF. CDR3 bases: TGTGCCAGCAGTTACGGGTTGGGCGGGGGCCCGGGTGAGCAGTTCTTC.

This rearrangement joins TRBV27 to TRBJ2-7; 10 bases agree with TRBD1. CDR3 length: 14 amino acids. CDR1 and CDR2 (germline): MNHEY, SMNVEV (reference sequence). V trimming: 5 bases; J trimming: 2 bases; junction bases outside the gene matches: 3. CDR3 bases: TGTGCCAGCAGTGAAGGGACAGGGGCCTACGAGCAGTACTTC. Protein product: CASSEGTGAYEQYF.

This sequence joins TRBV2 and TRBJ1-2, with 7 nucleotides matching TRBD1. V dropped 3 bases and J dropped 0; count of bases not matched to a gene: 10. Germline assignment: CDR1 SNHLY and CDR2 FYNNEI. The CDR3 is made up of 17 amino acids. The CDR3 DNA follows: TGTGCCAGCAGTGAGACCCTTGCAGGGGGGTCTAACTATGGCTACACCTTC. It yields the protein CASSETLAGGSNYGYTF.

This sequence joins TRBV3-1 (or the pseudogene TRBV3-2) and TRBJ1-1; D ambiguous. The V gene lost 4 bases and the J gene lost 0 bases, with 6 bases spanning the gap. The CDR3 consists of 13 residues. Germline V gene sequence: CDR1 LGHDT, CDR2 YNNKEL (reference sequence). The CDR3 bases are TGTGCCAGCAGCCCCTCCATGAACACTGAAGCTTTCTTT. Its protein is CASSPSMNTEAFF.

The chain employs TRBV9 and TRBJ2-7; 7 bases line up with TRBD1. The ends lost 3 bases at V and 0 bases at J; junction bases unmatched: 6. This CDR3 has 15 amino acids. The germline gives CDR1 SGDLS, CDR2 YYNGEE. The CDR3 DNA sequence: TGTGCCAGCAGCGAAGGGACAGCAAGCTCCTACGAGCAGTACTTC. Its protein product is CASSEGTASSYEQYF.

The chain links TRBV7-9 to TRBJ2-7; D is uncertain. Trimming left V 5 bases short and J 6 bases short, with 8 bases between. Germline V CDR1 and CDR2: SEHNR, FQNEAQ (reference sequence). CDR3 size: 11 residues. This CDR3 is CASSALREQYF. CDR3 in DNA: TGTGCCAGCAGCGCATTACGCGAGCAGTACTTC.

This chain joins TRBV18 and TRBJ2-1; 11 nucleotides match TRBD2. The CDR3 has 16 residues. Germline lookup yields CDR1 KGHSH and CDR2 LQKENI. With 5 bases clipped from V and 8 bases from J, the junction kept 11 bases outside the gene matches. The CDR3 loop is CASSDIAGGPSHEQFF. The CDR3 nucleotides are TGTGCCAGCTCAGATATAGCGGGAGGGCCGTCCCATGAGCAGTTCTTC.

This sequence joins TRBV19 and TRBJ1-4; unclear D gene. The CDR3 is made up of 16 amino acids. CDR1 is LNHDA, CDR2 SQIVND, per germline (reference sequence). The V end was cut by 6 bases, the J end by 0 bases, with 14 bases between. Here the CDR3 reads CASSLNGSPTNEKLFF. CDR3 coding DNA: TGTGCCAGTAGCCTCAACGGCAGCCCAACTAATGAAAAACTGTTTTTT.

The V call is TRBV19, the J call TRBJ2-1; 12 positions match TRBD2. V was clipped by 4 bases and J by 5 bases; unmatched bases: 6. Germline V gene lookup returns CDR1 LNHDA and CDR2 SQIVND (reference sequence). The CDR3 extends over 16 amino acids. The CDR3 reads CASSNGTSGFNNEQFF. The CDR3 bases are TGTGCCAGTAGTAATGGGACTAGCGGGTTTAACAATGAGCAGTTCTTC.

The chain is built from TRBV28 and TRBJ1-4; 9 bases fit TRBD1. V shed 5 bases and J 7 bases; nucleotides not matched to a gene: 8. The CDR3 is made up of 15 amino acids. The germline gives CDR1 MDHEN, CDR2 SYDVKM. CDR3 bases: TGTGCCAGCAGTACTCCCGGGACAGGGACTGAAAAACTGTTTTTT. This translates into CASSTPGTGTEKLFF.

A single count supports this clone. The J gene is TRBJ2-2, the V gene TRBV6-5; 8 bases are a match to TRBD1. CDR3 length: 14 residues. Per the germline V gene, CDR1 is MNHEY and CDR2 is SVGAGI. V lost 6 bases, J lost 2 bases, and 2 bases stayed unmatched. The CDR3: CASSQGANTGELFF. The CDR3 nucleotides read TGTGCCAGCAGCCAGGGGGCCAACACCGGGGAGCTGTTTTTT.

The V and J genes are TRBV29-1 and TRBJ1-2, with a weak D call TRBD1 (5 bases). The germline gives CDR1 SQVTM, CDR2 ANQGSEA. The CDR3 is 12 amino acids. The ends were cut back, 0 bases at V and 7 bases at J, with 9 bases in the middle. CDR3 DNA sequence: TGCAGCGTTGAAGACAGGGTTGTTGGCTACACCTTC. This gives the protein CSVEDRVVGYTF.

The CDR3 spells CAWSSQRGGGTEAFF. In DNA, the CDR3 is TGTGCCTGGAGTTCACAGAGGGGGGGTGGCACTGAAGCTTTCTTT. The chain has TRBV30 and TRBJ1-1; possibly TRBD1 for D (6 bases). In germline, CDR1 is GTSNPN, CDR2 SVGIG (reference sequence). With 2 bases removed from V and 4 bases from J, the gap between germline ends came to 17 bases. The CDR3 loop spans 15 amino acids.

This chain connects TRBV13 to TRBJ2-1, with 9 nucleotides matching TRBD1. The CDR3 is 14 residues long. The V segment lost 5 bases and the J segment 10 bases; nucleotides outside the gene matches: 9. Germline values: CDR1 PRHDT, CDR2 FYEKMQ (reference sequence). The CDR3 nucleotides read TGTGCCAGCAGCCATGCGACAGGGGGACCGGAGCAGTTCTTC. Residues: CASSHATGGPEQFF.

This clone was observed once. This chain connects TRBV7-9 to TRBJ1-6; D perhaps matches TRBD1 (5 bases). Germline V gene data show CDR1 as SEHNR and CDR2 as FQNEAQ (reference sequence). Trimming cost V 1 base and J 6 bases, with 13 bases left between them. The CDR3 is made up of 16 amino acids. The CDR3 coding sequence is TGTGCCAGCAGCTTAGGCACAGTGGGGCTTAATTCACCCCTCCACTTT. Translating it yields CASSLGTVGLNSPLHF.

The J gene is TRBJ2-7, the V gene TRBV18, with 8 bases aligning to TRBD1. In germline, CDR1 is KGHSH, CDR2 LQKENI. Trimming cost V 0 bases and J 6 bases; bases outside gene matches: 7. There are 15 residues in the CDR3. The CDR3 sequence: CASSPPGQALGEQYF. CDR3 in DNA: TGTGCCAGCTCACCACCGGGACAGGCATTGGGCGAGCAGTACTTC.

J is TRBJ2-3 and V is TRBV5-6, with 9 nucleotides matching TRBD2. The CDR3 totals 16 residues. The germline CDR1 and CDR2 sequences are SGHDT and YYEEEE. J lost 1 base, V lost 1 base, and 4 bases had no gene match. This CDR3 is CASSLRLAGRTDTQYF. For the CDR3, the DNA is TGTGCCAGCAGCTTGCGGCTAGCGGGACGCACAGATACGCAGTATTTT.